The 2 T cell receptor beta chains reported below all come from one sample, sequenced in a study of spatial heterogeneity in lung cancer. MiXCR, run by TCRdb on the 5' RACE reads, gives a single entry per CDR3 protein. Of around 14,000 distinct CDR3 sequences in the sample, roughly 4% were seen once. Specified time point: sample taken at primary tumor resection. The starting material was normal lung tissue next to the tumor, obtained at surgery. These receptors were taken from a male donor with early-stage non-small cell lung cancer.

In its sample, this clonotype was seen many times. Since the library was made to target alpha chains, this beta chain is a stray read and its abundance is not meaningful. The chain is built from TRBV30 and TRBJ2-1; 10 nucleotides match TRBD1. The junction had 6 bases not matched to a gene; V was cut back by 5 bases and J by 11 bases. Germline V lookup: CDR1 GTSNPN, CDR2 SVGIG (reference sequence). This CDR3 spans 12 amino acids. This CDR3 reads CAWGRGQGKQFF. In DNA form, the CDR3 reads TGTGCCTGGGGGAGGGGACAGGGGAAGCAGTTCTTC.

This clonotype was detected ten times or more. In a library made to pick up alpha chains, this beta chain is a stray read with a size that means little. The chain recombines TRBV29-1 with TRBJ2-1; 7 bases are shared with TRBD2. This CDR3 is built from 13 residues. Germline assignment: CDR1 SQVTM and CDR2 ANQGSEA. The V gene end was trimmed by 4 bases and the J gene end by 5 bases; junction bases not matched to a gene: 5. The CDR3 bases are TGCAGCGTTGGCAGCGGGGTAAACAATGAGCAGTTCTTC. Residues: CSVGSGVNNEQFF.